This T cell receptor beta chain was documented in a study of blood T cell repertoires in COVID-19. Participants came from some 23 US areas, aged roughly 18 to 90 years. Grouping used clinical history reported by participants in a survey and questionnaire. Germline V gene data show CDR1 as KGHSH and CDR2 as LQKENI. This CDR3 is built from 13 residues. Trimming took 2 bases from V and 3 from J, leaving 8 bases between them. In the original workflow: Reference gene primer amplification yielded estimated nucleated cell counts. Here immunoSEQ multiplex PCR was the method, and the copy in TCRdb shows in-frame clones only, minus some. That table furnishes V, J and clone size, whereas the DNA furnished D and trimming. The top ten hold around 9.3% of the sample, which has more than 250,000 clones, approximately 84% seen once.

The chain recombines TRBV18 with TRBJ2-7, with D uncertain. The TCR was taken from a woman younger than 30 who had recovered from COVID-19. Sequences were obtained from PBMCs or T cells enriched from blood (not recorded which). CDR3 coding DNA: TGTGCCAGCTCACCAAGCAAGTACTACGAGCAGTACTTC. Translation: CASSPSKYYEQYF.